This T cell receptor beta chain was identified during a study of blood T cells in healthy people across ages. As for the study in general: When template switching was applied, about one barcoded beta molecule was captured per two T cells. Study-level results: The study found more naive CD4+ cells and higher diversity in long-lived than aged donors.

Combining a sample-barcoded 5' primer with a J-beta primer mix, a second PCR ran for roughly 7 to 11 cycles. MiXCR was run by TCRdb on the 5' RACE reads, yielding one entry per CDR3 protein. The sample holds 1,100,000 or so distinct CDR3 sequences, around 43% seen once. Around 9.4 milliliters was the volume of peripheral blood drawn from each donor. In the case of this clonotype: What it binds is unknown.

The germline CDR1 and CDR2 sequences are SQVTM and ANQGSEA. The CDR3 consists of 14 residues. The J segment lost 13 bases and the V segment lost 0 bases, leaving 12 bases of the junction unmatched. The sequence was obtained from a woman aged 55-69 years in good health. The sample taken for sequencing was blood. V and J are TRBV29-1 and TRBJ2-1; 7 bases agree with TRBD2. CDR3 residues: CSVEEREMGETQFF. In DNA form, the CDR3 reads TGCAGCGTTGAAGAGCGGGAGATGGGAGAGACCCAGTTCTTC.